The sample holds one count of the clone carrying this TCR beta chain. These data come from a study of blood T cell repertoires in COVID-19. Study-level information: Acute and convalescent COVID-19 specimens originated in the United States, Italy and Spain.

As handled by the study authors: Reference gene primer amplification in the assay estimated nucleated cell counts. TCRdb's table, derived via immunoSEQ multiplex PCR, lists solely in-frame clones and lacks some. That table supplies the V and J calls and clone size; D and trimming were determined from the DNA. The repertoire holds 300,000 to 350,000 clones, about nine tenths seen once, with roughly a tenth in the top ten. The CDR3 totals 14 residues. Unmatched junction bases numbered 5, after V lost 5 bases and J lost 9 bases. Germline loops: CDR1 SGHRS, CDR2 YFSETQ. The receptor comes from a woman younger than 45 who had recovered from COVID-19. Sequencing was performed on PBMCs or T cells enriched from blood (not recorded which). The chain employs TRBV5-1 and TRBJ1-6; 10 bases match TRBD1. CDR3 DNA: TGCGCCAGCAGATCCGGGACAGGGGTTTCACCCCTCCACTTT. Amino acids: CASRSGTGVSPLHF.